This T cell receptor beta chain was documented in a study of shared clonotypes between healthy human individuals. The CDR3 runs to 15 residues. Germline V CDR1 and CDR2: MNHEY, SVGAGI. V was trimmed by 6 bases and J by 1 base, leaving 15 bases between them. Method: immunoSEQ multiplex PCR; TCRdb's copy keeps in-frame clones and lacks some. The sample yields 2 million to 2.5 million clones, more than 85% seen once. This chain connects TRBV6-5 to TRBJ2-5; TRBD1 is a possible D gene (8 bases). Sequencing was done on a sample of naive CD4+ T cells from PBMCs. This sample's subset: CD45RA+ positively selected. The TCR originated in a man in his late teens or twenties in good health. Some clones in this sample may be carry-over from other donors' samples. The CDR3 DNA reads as TGTGCCAGCAGCCTTACAGGGGGGGTCCAAGAGACCCAGTACTTC. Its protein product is CASSLTGGVQETQYF.